This T cell receptor beta chain comes out of a study of early T cells in non-severe SARS-CoV-2 infection. This clonotype was detected a few times. In TCRdb, the 5' RACE reads were re-called with MiXCR into one record per CDR3 protein. The table records tens of thousands of distinct CDR3 sequences, about 12% of them present only once. Material: whole blood. The sequence was obtained from an adult who was a healthcare worker with PCR-confirmed SARS-CoV-2 infection or an uninfected control (not recorded which).

CDR3 protein: CASSARVPGTEAFF. The CDR3 DNA follows: TGTGCCAGCAGCGCTAGGGTCCCGGGCACTGAAGCTTTCTTT. The chain combines TRBV5-4 with TRBJ1-1, with D unclear. CDR1 is SGHNT, CDR2 YYREEE, per germline (reference sequence). Trimming left V 4 bases short and J 4 bases short, with 14 bases between. CDR3 length: 14 amino acids.